One sample yielded the 28 T cell receptor beta chains listed below, sequenced in a study of blood T cell repertoires in COVID-19. TCRdb keeps only in-frame clones here, not all; method: immunoSEQ multiplex PCR. Of about 240,000 clones in the sample, about 85% are singletons; the top ten hold approximately 7.9%. The sample consisted of peripheral blood. The receptor set was obtained from a man in his fifties or sixties who had recovered from COVID-19.

This clone was detected once. In nucleotides, the CDR3 is TGTGCCAGTAGTATTACTGGACAGGCGCCCAATCAGCCCCAGCATTTT. As protein: CASSITGQAPNQPQHF. The genes are TRBV19 and TRBJ1-5, with TRBD1 matching over 7 bases. Germline V gene data show CDR1 as LNHDA and CDR2 as SQIVND (reference sequence). The CDR3 loop spans 16 amino acids. The J segment lost 3 bases and the V segment lost 3 bases, leaving 8 bases of the junction unmatched.

The chain has TRBV19 and TRBJ2-3; TRBD1 might be the D (6 bases). Trimming took off 3 bases at V and 5 bases at J, with 18 bases between the two ends. Germline V gene sequence: CDR1 LNHDA, CDR2 SQIVND (reference sequence). The CDR3 has 16 residues. DNA for the CDR3: TGTGCCAGTAGTATTGGGGGCGCCCAGGGTGGAGATACGCAGTATTTT. Translating it yields CASSIGGAQGGDTQYF.

This chain links TRBV21-1 with TRBJ1-1; the D call TRBD1 from the table was never checked on the DNA. TRBV21-1 is a recognized pseudogene. The CDR3 is 14 amino acids. The CDR3 region has the DNA TGTGCCAGAACTTCGGACAGTCAGCACACTGAAGCTTTCTTT. Translating gives CARTSDSQHTEAFF.

The chain recombines TRBV27 with TRBJ2-2; 7 nucleotides match TRBD1. Germline values: CDR1 MNHEY, CDR2 SMNVEV (reference sequence). CDR3 length: 15 amino acids. The V and J ends lost 3 bases and 10 bases, in that order; junction bases with no gene match: 11. DNA of the CDR3: TGTGCCAGCAGTTTGGGCTGGGCTAGGGGGCTGGAGCTGTTTTTT. Translating gives CASSLGWARGLELFF.

The chain recombines TRBV6-5 with TRBJ2-7; 7 bases agree with TRBD2. This CDR3 comprises 15 residues. V lost 6 bases and J lost 7; bases outside the gene matches: 15. Germline lookup yields CDR1 MNHEY and CDR2 SVGAGI. The CDR3 DNA follows: TGTGCCAGCAGGAAGACTAGCACAGTGGTGGGGGAGCAGTACTTC. Residues: CASRKTSTVVGEQYF.

The genes are TRBV18 and TRBJ1-5; D perhaps matches TRBD1 (5 bases). CDR3 length: 14 amino acids. V lost 2 bases to trimming and J lost 0 bases, with 5 bases between them. Germline V gives CDR1 KGHSH, CDR2 LQKENI. CDR3 sequence: CASSPRGSNQPQHF. In nucleotides, the CDR3 is TGTGCCAGCTCACCAAGGGGTAGCAATCAGCCCCAGCATTTT. The full variable domain, its missing parts supplied by reference TRBV18 and TRBJ1-5, is NAGVMQNPRHLVRRRGQEARLRCSPMKGHSHVYWYRQLPEEGLKFMVYLQKENIIDESGMPKERFSAEFPKEGPSILRIQQVVRGDSAAYFCASSPRGSNQPQHFGDGTRLSIL.

The chain links TRBV9 to TRBJ1-1; no firm D call. The CDR3 is 15 residues long. CDR1 and CDR2 (germline): SGDLS, YYNGEE. The ends were cut back, 0 bases at V and 1 base at J, with 10 bases in the middle. The CDR3 loop reads CASSVEGWANTEAFF. Written as DNA, the CDR3 is TGTGCCAGCAGCGTAGAAGGATGGGCGAACACTGAAGCTTTCTTT.

V and J are TRBV12-3 or TRBV12-4 and TRBJ2-7; 10 nucleotides agree with TRBD2. The CDR3 runs 13 residues. Trimming at V came to 6 bases and at J to 11 bases, leaving 10 bases not matched to a gene. In DNA form, the CDR3 reads TGTGCCAGCAGATCCGGGACTAGCGCAAGGAAGTACTTC. Translation: CASRSGTSARKYF.

The chain links TRBV5-3 to TRBJ1-1, with 8 bases fitting TRBD1. TRBV5-3 is assigned to the ORF class and has an uncertain function. CDR3 size: 13 residues. V shed 10 bases, J shed 5 bases, and the junction held 10 bases outside the gene matches. The CDR3 reads CALPAGGKTEAFF. The DNA of the CDR3 is TGTGCCCTCCCTGCAGGGGGCAAAACTGAAGCTTTCTTT.

This clone was counted a single time. In DNA, the CDR3 is TGTGCCAGCGCACAGGGTAACTATGGCTACACCTTC. This codes for CASAQGNYGYTF. The rearrangement joins TRBV28 to TRBJ1-2, with a possible D match to TRBD1 (6 bases). Trimming shortened V by 8 bases and J by 1 base, and 8 bases separated the two germline ends. CDR1 and CDR2 (germline): MDHEN, SYDVKM. The CDR3 runs 12 residues.

J is TRBJ2-5 and V is TRBV24-1, with TRBD1 identical over 10 bases. This CDR3 contains 17 residues. Germline CDR1 KGHDR, CDR2 SFDVKD. With 4 bases clipped from V and 5 bases from J, the junction kept 12 bases outside the gene matches. CDR3 amino acids: CATSDHRQGAPWETQYF. DNA of the CDR3: TGTGCCACCAGTGACCACAGACAGGGGGCGCCATGGGAGACCCAGTACTTC.

The chain joins TRBV27 to TRBJ1-1, with 7 bases fitting TRBD1. Losses at the gene ends were 3 bases for V and 1 base for J; bases not matched to a gene: 2. The CDR3 length is 14 residues. Germline loops: CDR1 MNHEY, CDR2 SMNVEV (reference sequence). The CDR3: CASSLRQGNTEAFF. CDR3 nucleotide sequence: TGTGCCAGCAGTTTGCGACAGGGGAACACTGAAGCTTTCTTT.

This clone has a handful of counts. CDR3 nucleotide sequence: TGTGCCAGTAGTGCCCTTGGGGCAGGGGACACTGAAGCTTTCTTT. As protein: CASSALGAGDTEAFF. This rearrangement joins TRBV19 to TRBJ1-1; a weak D match, TRBD1 (6 bases). The CDR3 runs to 15 residues. The V and J ends lost 5 bases and 3 bases respectively, with 16 bases between them. CDR1 LNHDA and CDR2 SQIVND come from the germline V gene (reference sequence). The variable domain in full, with the rest retrieved from reference TRBV19 and TRBJ1-1, is DGGITQSPKYLFRKEGQNVTLSCEQNLNHDAMYWYRQDPGQGLRLIYYSQIVNDFQKGDIAEGYSVSREKKESFPLTVTSAQKNPTAFYLCASSALGAGDTEAFFGQGTRLTVV.

The rearrangement uses TRBV7-2 and TRBJ2-7, with TRBD2 matching 8 bases. With 3 bases clipped from V and 2 bases from J, the junction kept 6 bases outside the gene matches. The CDR3 covers 15 residues. Per germline, CDR1 SGHTA and CDR2 FQGNSA. The CDR3 nucleotides are TGTGCCAGCAGCTTTAGGGTCGGGGGGGCCTACGAGCAGTACGTC. Residues: CASSFRVGGAYEQYV.

The chain links TRBV5-8 to TRBJ2-7; TRBD1 matches 12 bases. V lost 4 bases and J lost 7; bases outside the gene matches: 6. The length of the CDR3 is 14 residues. Per germline, CDR1 SGHTS and CDR2 YDEGEE. Written as DNA, the CDR3 is TGTGCCAGCAGCCGGGACAGGGGGCGAATGGAGCAGTACGTC. Residues: CASSRDRGRMEQYV.

The chain recombines TRBV30 with TRBJ2-1, with 13 bases matching TRBD2. The length of the CDR3 is 16 residues. Germline loops: CDR1 GTSNPN, CDR2 SVGIG (reference sequence). J lost 4 bases, V lost 5 bases, and 8 bases had no gene match. CDR3 region: CAWALGTSGEYNEQFF. The CDR3 bases are TGTGCCTGGGCCCTTGGGACTAGCGGGGAATACAATGAGCAGTTCTTC.

The chain combines TRBV3-1 (or the pseudogene TRBV3-2) with TRBJ1-6; D is possibly TRBD1 (6 bases). The CDR3 loop spans 16 amino acids. V lost 2 bases to trimming and J lost 10 bases, with 18 bases between them. Germline-derived CDR1 and CDR2 are LGHDT and YNNKEL (reference sequence). DNA of the CDR3: TGTGCCAGCAGCCAATCGGGGGGGCGAGTGGGGTCACCCCTCCACTTT. This encodes CASSQSGGRVGSPLHF.

This clone was observed once. This chain links TRBV19 with TRBJ2-7; TRBD1 is a possible D gene (6 bases). This CDR3 is 15 amino acids long. Germline CDR1 reads LNHDA; CDR2 reads SQIVND (reference sequence). V gave up 6 bases and J gave up 7 bases, with 22 bases separating them. Here the CDR3 reads CASRRTVLQRSEQYF. The CDR3 DNA reads as TGTGCCAGTAGAAGGACAGTTTTGCAAAGGTCTGAGCAGTACTTC.

V usage is TRBV6-5 and J usage is TRBJ2-1, with D perhaps matching TRBD2 (6 bases). CDR1 is MNHEY and CDR2 is SVGAGI in the germline V gene. This CDR3 region has 15 residues. The V and J ends lost 5 bases and 8 bases respectively, with 19 bases between them. The DNA of the CDR3 is TGTGCCAGCAGTAAGCCGGGACTCTTAATGTATGAGCAGTTCTTC. Translation gives CASSKPGLLMYEQFF.

This chain connects TRBV5-1 to TRBJ2-2, with TRBD1 matching 10 bases. Trimming cost V 3 bases and J 2 bases; bases outside gene matches: 4. Germline V gene lookup returns CDR1 SGHRS and CDR2 YFSETQ. The CDR3 consists of 16 residues. CDR3 region: CASSSGTGVNTGELFF. CDR3 in DNA: TGCGCCAGCAGCTCCGGGACAGGGGTCAACACCGGGGAGCTGTTTTTT.

This clone was picked up a small number of times. J is TRBJ1-4 and V is TRBV9; tentatively, D is TRBD1 (6 bases). V lost 3 bases to trimming and J lost 7 bases, with 16 bases between them. This CDR3 has 15 residues. CDR1 and CDR2 (germline): SGDLS, YYNGEE. CDR3 nucleotides: TGTGCCAGCAGCGAATCGACACCCAGGGGTGAAAAACTGTTTTTT. Its translation: CASSESTPRGEKLFF.

This rearrangement joins TRBV5-1 to TRBJ2-1; a possible D gene is TRBD1 (6 bases). The V end lost 1 base, the J end lost 1 base, and 15 bases lay between the germline ends. This CDR3 region has 17 residues. The V gene's germline CDR1 is SGHRS and CDR2 YFSETQ. Here the CDR3 DNA reads TGCGCCAGCAGCTTGCAACAGGGTTTCGGTTCCTACAATGAGCAGTTCTTC. This encodes CASSLQQGFGSYNEQFF.

The CDR3 DNA follows: TGTGCCAGCAGCCCCCGGGAAGGGCGGGGGACTGAAGCTTTCTTT. This encodes CASSPREGRGTEAFF. The rearrangement uses TRBV7-8 and TRBJ1-1; TRBD1 is a possible D gene (5 bases). V dropped 5 bases and J dropped 5 bases, with 18 bases sitting between them. The length of the CDR3 is 15 residues. Per germline, CDR1 SGHVS and CDR2 FQNEAQ.

This clone has only a few counts. The chain recombines TRBV7-9 with TRBJ2-5, with D perhaps matching TRBD1 (5 bases). V was clipped by 2 bases and J by 4 bases, with 17 bases between them. This CDR3 has 16 amino acids. The germline V gene encodes CDR1 SEHNR and CDR2 FQNEAQ (reference sequence). The CDR3 protein is CASSLNLAGPGETQYF. Here the CDR3 DNA reads TGTGCCAGCAGCTTAAATTTGGCAGGGCCAGGAGAGACCCAGTACTTC.

The chain uses TRBV6-5 and TRBJ1-6, with 8 bases fitting TRBD1. CDR1 is MNHEY and CDR2 is SVGAGI in the germline V gene. V trimming: 6 bases; J trimming: 4 bases; junction bases outside the gene matches: 2. This CDR3 has 14 residues. The CDR3 DNA reads TGTGCCAGCAGGGACAGGGATTATAATTCACCCCTCCACTTT. It is translated as CASRDRDYNSPLHF.

The gene calls are TRBV7-9 and TRBJ2-6, with D possibly being TRBD1 (5 bases). The CDR3 runs 18 residues. V was cut by 6 bases and J by 0 bases, with 18 bases left in between. Germline CDR1 reads SEHNR; CDR2 reads FQNEAQ (reference sequence). CDR3 sequence (DNA): TGTGCCAGCAGTCCGAGACAGCGCTTTTTCTCTGGGGCCAACGTCCTGACTTTC. Translated, it gives CASSPRQRFFSGANVLTF. Combining the CDR3 with reference TRBV7-9 and TRBJ2-6 gives the whole variable domain DTGVSQNPRHKITKRGQNVTFRCDPISEHNRLYWYRQTLGQGPEFLTYFQNEAQLEKSRLLSDRFSAERPKGSFSTLEIQRTEQGDSAMYLCASSPRQRFFSGANVLTFGAGSRLTVL.

This clone was observed a single time. The chain's CDR3 is CASSLTGTGHSPLHF. CDR3 coding DNA: TGCGCCAGCAGCCTCACCGGGACAGGGCATTCACCCCTCCACTTT. V gene TRBV5-1 combines with J gene TRBJ1-6, with TRBD1 matching 9 bases. J gave up 8 bases and V 4 bases, and 7 bases lay outside the gene matches. The CDR3 consists of 15 residues. From germline, CDR1 is SGHRS and CDR2 YFSETQ.

In its sample, this clone was seen once. Other nucleotide sequences from this sample produce the same CDR3. The rearrangement links TRBV2 to TRBJ1-1, with TRBD1 matching 7 bases. This CDR3 has 13 amino acids. Germline V gene data show CDR1 as SNHLY and CDR2 as FYNNEI. Trimming cost V 6 bases and J 1 base; bases outside gene matches: 2. Here the CDR3 DNA reads TGTGCCAGCAGCCGACAGGGGAACACTGAAGCTTTCTTT. It encodes CASSRQGNTEAFF.